The entry that follows covers one T cell receptor beta chain sequence. The data were produced by immunoSEQ multiplex PCR, yet TCRdb's version contains in-frame clones alone and is incomplete. The sample contains 40,000 to 55,000 clones, roughly 91% of which appear only once. The CDR3 extends over 13 amino acids. Germline CDR1 and CDR2: SGHRS and YFSETQ. V lost 0 bases, J lost 2 bases, and 3 bases lay in between. The data were taken from a study of blood T cell repertoires in COVID-19. Source material: peripheral blood. The receptor was derived from a man over 45 with active COVID-19. The chain has TRBV5-1 and TRBJ2-1, with D unclear. Here the CDR3 reads CASSLDTYNEQFF. CDR3 nucleotides: TGCGCCAGCAGCTTGGATACCTACAATGAGCAGTTCTTC.